Sequencing of this TCR beta chain was carried out in a study of blood T cell repertoires in COVID-19 (TCRdb year 2020). A note on the overall study: Samples from collaborators originated in the United States, Italy and Spain and spanned both the acute and convalescent phases of COVID-19. The material from the prospective study consisted of cDNA or gDNA derived from T cells, B-cell-depleted T cells, or PBMCs. The dataset comprised deeply sampled blood TCRbeta repertoires from subjects exposed to, actively infected with, or recovered from COVID-19. The repertoires were released in a freely available public database intended as a resource for research on the immune response to SARS-CoV-2. The samples were drawn from two sources: the first 160 participants of the ongoing ImmuneRACE study, and some 1,300 subjects contributed by 6 global collaborators. Nearly every sample came with metadata listing a de-identified subject ID, COVID-19 status, age in years and sex. Where HLA class I and class II types were available, the types were taken from metadata supplied by the sample provider, not from assay-based typing.

Enrolling through a virtual design, the prospective study's participants ranged in age from roughly 18 to 89 years and lived across 24 United States geographic areas. In the prospective study, participants were assigned to cohorts based on the clinical history participants reported in a screening survey and a study questionnaire. Recovered participants in ImmuneRACE Cohort 3 were defined by two consecutive negative NP/OP PCR tests, clearance by a healthcare professional, or resolution of symptoms. Each participant in the prospective study had whole blood, serum and a nasopharyngeal or oropharyngeal swab collected by mobile phlebotomists. Over a roughly 2-month period, participants in the prospective study had the option of providing additional blood draws and questionnaires. Blood samples from the prospective study were shipped frozen or at room temperature prior to DNA extraction. In the germline V gene (reference sequence), CDR1 corresponds to GTSNPN and CDR2 to SVGIG. The CDR3 spans 15 residues, from the cysteine through the phenylalanine. Only the CDR3 region is kept as DNA, spanning 45 bases read in frame from base 1. Trimming removed 2 bases from V and 3 bases from J; the gene matches leave 8 bases unexplained.

Findings and caveats that apply to the study as a whole: The quantity of clinical and demographic metadata differed by source and by participant and was supplied without curation.

This clone was seen only once. The antigen it binds to is not known. Per-nucleotide qualities are absent, and no much larger clonotype sits a single base away. The immunoSEQ Assay, a bias-controlled multiplex PCR, was used to amplify TCRbeta CDR3 regions from genomic DNA. For the original study's pipeline: Nucleated cell counts per sample were estimated from amplification of reference gene primers within the assay. Sequence reads were collapsed and filtered to measure the absolute abundance of every unique TCRbeta CDR3 rearrangement. For each sample, productive Simpson clonality was calculated as the square root of Simpson's diversity index over productive rearrangements. TCRdb carries this immuneACCESS record with in-frame sequences only. Its versions omit some clonotypes, under half of them owing to an unresolved V gene in the studies checked, with the rest unexplained. That table furnishes V, J and clone size, whereas the DNA furnished D and trimming. The sample profile shows more than 150,000 clones; over 80% of them were found once. The ten largest make up over 10% of the sample.

Sequencing was performed on PBMCs or T cells enriched from blood (not recorded which). The chain employs TRBV30 and TRBJ2-7; TRBD2 aligns with 9 central bases. This receptor was taken from an older woman who had recovered from COVID-19. The nucleotide sequence is TGTGCCTGGAGTCCCCCCGCTAGCGGGGTCTACGAGCAGTACTTC. Translated, this is CAWSPPASGVYEQYF.